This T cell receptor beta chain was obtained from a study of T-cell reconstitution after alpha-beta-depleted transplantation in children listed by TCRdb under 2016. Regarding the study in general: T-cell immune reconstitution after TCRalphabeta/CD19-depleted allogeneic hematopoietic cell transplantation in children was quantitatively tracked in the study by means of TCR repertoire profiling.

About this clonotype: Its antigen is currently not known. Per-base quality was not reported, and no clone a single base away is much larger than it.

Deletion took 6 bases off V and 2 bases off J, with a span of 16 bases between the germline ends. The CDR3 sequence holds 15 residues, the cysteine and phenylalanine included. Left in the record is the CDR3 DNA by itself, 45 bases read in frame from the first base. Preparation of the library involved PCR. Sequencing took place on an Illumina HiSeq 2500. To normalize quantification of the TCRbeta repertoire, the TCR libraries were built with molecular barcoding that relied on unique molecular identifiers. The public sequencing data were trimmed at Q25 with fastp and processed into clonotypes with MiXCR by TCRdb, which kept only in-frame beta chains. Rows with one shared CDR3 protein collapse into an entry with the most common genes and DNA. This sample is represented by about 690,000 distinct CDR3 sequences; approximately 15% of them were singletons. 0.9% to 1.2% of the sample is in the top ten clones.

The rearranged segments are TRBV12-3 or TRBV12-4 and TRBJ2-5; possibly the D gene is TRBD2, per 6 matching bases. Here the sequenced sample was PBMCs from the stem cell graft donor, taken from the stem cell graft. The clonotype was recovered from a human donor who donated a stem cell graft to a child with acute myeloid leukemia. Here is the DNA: TGTGCCAGCAGCTTCGGAAAGGCGGGACAAGAGACCCAGTACTTC. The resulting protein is CASSFGKAGQETQYF.